The sequence of this T cell receptor (beta chain) was determined in a study of T cells in Graves' hyperthyroidism and ophthalmopathy. Whole-study context: Staff took peripheral blood when the initial diagnosis was made, before any treatment began.

The investigators amplified TCR beta CDR3 regions from RNA transcripts. A first-round RT-PCR of the TCR CDR3 used the HTBI primer set. From the multiplex PCR reads, TCRdb called clonotypes with MiXCR, one entry per CDR3 protein. The sample has around 490,000 distinct CDR3 sequences, about 20% seen once. V lost 6 bases, J lost 0 bases, and 14 bases stayed unmatched. The germline CDR1 and CDR2 sequences are SEHNR and FQNEAQ (reference sequence). There are 17 residues in the CDR3. This TCR came from a man in his forties with Graves' ophthalmopathy. The V call is TRBV7-9, the J call TRBJ2-7; 7 bases are shared with TRBD2. The sample was blood. This chain's CDR3 is CASSLYKRGRSSYEQYF. The CDR3 bases are TGTGCCAGCAGTTTATATAAGCGGGGAAGGAGCTCCTACGAGCAGTACTTC.